This passage covers 14 T cell receptor beta chains from one sample sequenced in a study of blood T cell repertoires in COVID-19. Assay used: immunoSEQ multiplex PCR; TCRdb lists only in-frame clones, some missing. The sample includes 300,000 to 400,000 clones, about 88% of them seen just once. Sequenced input: peripheral blood. The source of these receptors is an older woman with COVID-19, enrolled during active disease.

This chain links TRBV19 with TRBJ1-2; possible D gene TRBD1, 6 bases. V lost 4 bases and J 2 bases, leaving 8 bases between the germline ends. There are 13 residues in the CDR3. CDR1 is LNHDA and CDR2 is SQIVND in the germline V gene (reference sequence). CDR3 residues: CASSRDKNYGYTF. Here the CDR3 DNA reads TGTGCCAGTAGTAGGGACAAAAACTATGGCTACACCTTC.

The chain combines TRBV5-6 with TRBJ1-1; D uncertain. V lost 0 bases and J 2 bases, leaving 11 bases between the germline ends. Germline V gene data show CDR1 as SGHDT and CDR2 as YYEEEE. CDR3 length equals 15 residues. The CDR3, as DNA: TGTGCCAGCAGCTTGGCTTATGGACTTAACACTGAAGCTTTCTTT. Its translation: CASSLAYGLNTEAFF. Drawing the rest from reference TRBV5-6 and TRBJ1-1, the complete variable domain is DAGVTQSPTHLIKTRGQQVTLRCSPKSGHDTVSWYQQALGQGPQFIFQYYEEEERQRGNFPDRFSGHQFPNYSSELNVNALLLGDSALYLCASSLAYGLNTEAFFGQGTRLTVV.

This chain connects TRBV21-1 to TRBJ1-6; the table's D call of TRBD1 was not tested on the DNA. TRBV21-1 is noted as a pseudogene. This CDR3 comprises 19 residues. The CDR3 is CASSKLKKQGPSYNSPLHF. The CDR3 bases are TGTGCCAGCAGCAAACTAAAGAAGCAGGGCCCCTCCTATAATTCACCCCTCCACTTT.

This clone has just one count. V and J are TRBV9 and TRBJ2-1; 9 bases are a match to TRBD2. CDR3 length: 15 residues. The trim removed 0 bases at V and 6 bases at J, leaving 4 bases unmatched. CDR1 and CDR2 from the germline V gene are SGDLS and YYNGEE. The CDR3 nucleotides read TGTGCCAGCAGCGTAGGCGGGGGGGAATTCAATGAGCAGTTCTTC. Its translation: CASSVGGGEFNEQFF.

This rearrangement joins TRBV4-1 to TRBJ2-1, with D possibly matching TRBD2 (5 bases). Germline CDR1 and CDR2: MGHRA and YSYEKL. V dropped 0 bases and J dropped 6 bases, with 12 bases sitting between them. The CDR3 sequence is 15 residues long. This CDR3 reads CASSQDGGLGNEQFF. As DNA, the CDR3 is TGCGCCAGCAGCCAAGATGGCGGGCTAGGCAATGAGCAGTTCTTC.

This clone was detected only once. The chain links TRBV29-1 to TRBJ1-5; 7 bases are shared with TRBD1. Unmatched junction bases numbered 4, after V lost 6 bases and J lost 5 bases. The CDR3 is 12 amino acids. From germline, CDR1 is SQVTM and CDR2 ANQGSEA. The CDR3 protein is CSVQGEDQPQHF. CDR3 nucleotides: TGCAGCGTGCAGGGGGAGGATCAGCCCCAGCATTTT.

The chain combines TRBV19 with TRBJ2-7, with D possibly being TRBD2 (5 bases). This CDR3 is built from 13 residues. CDR1 is LNHDA, CDR2 SQIVND, per germline (reference sequence). Between the trimmed V and J ends, which lost 10 bases and 5 bases, there was a span of 18 bases. The CDR3 loop reads CATLTREPHEQYF. In nucleotides, the CDR3 is TGTGCCACCTTAACAAGGGAGCCTCACGAGCAGTACTTC.

The CDR3 is CASRIGGTDTQYF. CDR3 coding DNA: TGTGCCAGCAGAATAGGGGGCACAGATACGCAGTATTTT. The genes are TRBV12-3 or TRBV12-4 and TRBJ2-3; D perhaps matches TRBD1 (5 bases). V shed 6 bases and J shed 1 base, with 8 bases lying between them. CDR3 length: 13 residues.

The DNA of the CDR3 is TGTGCCAGCAGGGCTGTGGACGAGCAGTACTTC. It specifies CASRAVDEQYF. This chain joins TRBV6-6 and TRBJ2-7, with no clear D. Trimming took 6 bases from V and 5 from J, leaving 8 bases between them. CDR1 is MNHNY, CDR2 SVGAGI, per germline (reference sequence). The CDR3 spans 11 residues.

DNA of the CDR3: TGTGCCTGGAGTGACAGGGTTGGAAACACCATATATTTT. It codes for CAWSDRVGNTIYF. The chain joins TRBV30 to TRBJ1-3, with D possibly TRBD1 on 6 matching bases. Germline CDR1 and CDR2: GTSNPN and SVGIG (reference sequence). The CDR3 is 13 amino acids. With 1 base removed from V and 3 bases from J, the gap between germline ends came to 7 bases.

The chain is built from TRBV5-4 and TRBJ2-1, with 9 bases aligning to TRBD2. Germline CDR1 SGHNT, CDR2 YYREEE (reference sequence). The V segment lost 0 bases and the J segment 4 bases; nucleotides outside the gene matches: 2. The CDR3 totals 15 residues. The CDR3 reads CASSLGGGDYNEQFF. For the CDR3, the DNA is TGTGCCAGCAGCTTGGGCGGGGGGGATTACAATGAGCAGTTCTTC. The full variable domain, its missing parts supplied by reference TRBV5-4 and TRBJ2-1, is ETGVTQSPTHLIKTRGQQVTLRCSSQSGHNTVSWYQQALGQGPQFIFQYYREEENGRGNFPPRFSGLQFPNYSSELNVNALELDDSALYLCASSLGGGDYNEQFFGPGTRLTVL.

This clone was recorded only once. The chain combines TRBV11-2 with TRBJ2-1; the match to TRBD2 covers 13 bases. Germline assignment: CDR1 SGHAT and CDR2 FQNNGV. After removal of 4 bases from V and 8 bases from J, the junction contained 5 bases not matched to a gene. The CDR3 runs to 15 residues. CDR3 in amino acids: CASSWGTSGVYEQFF. The CDR3 bases are TGTGCCAGCAGCTGGGGGACTAGCGGGGTGTATGAGCAGTTCTTC.

The chain uses TRBV9 and TRBJ2-1, with TRBD2 as a possible D gene (6 bases). Trimming stripped 4 bases from V and 4 bases from J, with 12 bases between. CDR3 length: 14 amino acids. Germline CDR1 and CDR2: SGDLS and YYNGEE. The CDR3 protein is CASSPAGGYNEQFF. The CDR3 DNA follows: TGTGCCAGCAGCCCTGCCGGGGGTTACAATGAGCAGTTCTTC.

This clone occurred once. The junction departs from the called germline gene at one end, perhaps through a read error. The rearrangement links TRBV11-3 to TRBJ2-7, with D tentatively TRBD2 (5 bases). The CDR3 contains 11 residues. Germline lookup yields CDR1 SGHNT and CDR2 YENEEA. CDR3 loop: CASSGGGFQNF. CDR3 DNA: TGTGCCAGCAGCGGAGGAGGTTTTCAGAACTTC.